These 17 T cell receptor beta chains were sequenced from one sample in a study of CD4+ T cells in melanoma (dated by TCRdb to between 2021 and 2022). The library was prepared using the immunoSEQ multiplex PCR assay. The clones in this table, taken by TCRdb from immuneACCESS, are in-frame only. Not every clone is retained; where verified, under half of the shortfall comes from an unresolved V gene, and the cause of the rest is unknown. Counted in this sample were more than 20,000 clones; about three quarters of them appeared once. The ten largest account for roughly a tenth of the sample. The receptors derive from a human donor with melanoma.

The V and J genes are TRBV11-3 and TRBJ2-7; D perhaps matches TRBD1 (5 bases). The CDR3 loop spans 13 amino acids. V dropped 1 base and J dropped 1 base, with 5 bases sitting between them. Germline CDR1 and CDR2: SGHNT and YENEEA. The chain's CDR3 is CASSLGQSYEQYF. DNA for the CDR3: TGTGCCAGCAGCTTAGGACAGTCCTACGAGCAGTACTTC.

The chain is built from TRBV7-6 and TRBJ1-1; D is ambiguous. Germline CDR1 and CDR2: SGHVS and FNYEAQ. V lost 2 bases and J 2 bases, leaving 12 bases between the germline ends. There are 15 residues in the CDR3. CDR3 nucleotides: TGTGCCAGCAGCTTATATAGGGAGTTTAACACTGAAGCTTTCTTT. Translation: CASSLYREFNTEAFF.

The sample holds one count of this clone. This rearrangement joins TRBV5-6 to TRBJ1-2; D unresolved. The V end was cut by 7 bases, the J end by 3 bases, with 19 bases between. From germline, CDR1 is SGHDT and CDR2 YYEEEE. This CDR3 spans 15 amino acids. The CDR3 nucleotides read TGTGCCAGCTCCCGCCATGGGTGGGGAGACTATGGCTACACCTTC. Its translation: CASSRHGWGDYGYTF. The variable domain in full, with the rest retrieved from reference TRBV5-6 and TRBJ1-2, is DAGVTQSPTHLIKTRGQQVTLRCSPKSGHDTVSWYQQALGQGPQFIFQYYEEEERQRGNFPDRFSGHQFPNYSSELNVNALLLGDSALYLCASSRHGWGDYGYTFGSGTRLTVV.

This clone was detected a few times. Here the CDR3 reads CASSQAQGADSPLHF. CDR3 DNA: TGCGCCAGCAGCCAAGCACAGGGGGCGGATTCACCCCTCCACTTT. This chain links TRBV4-1 with TRBJ1-6; TRBD1 matches at 9 bases. Germline-derived CDR1 and CDR2 are MGHRA and YSYEKL. The CDR3 sequence is 15 residues long. The trim removed 1 base at V and 8 bases at J, leaving 3 bases unmatched.

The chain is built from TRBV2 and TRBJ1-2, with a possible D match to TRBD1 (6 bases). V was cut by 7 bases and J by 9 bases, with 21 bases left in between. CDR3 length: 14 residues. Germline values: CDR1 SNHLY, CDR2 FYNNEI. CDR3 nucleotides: TGTGCCAGCACCCCGGGACACGGGGGTAGTCGCTACACCTTC. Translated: CASTPGHGGSRYTF. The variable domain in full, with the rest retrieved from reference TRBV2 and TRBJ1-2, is EPEVTQTPSHQVTQMGQEVILRCVPISNHLYFYWYRQILGQKVEFLVSFYNNEISEKSEIFDDQFSVERPDGSNFTLKIRSTKLEDSAMYFCASTPGHGGSRYTFGSGTRLTVV.

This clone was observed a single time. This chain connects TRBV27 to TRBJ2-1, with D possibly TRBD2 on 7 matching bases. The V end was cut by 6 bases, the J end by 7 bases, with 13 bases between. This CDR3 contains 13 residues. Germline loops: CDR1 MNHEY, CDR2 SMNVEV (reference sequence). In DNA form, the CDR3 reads TGTGCCAGCAGGGGAGGGGGTTGGAATGAGCAGTTCTTC. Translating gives CASRGGGWNEQFF.

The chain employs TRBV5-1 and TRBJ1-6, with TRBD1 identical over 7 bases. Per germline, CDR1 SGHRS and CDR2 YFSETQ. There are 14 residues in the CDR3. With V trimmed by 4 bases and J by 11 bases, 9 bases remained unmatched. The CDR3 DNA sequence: TGCGCCAGCAGCCCCAGGACAGGAGACGCACCCCTCCACTTT. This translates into CASSPRTGDAPLHF.

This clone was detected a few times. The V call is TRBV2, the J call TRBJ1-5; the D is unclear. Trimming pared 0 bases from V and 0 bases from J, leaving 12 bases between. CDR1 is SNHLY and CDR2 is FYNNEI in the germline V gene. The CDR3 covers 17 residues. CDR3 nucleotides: TGTGCCAGCAGTGAAGCGCTTTGGGTCTATAGCAATCAGCCCCAGCATTTT. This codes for CASSEALWVYSNQPQHF.

CDR3 protein: CASSDERWGPFYNEQFF. DNA of the CDR3: TGTGCCAGCTCTGACGAGAGGTGGGGGCCCTTCTACAATGAGCAGTTCTTC. The V and J genes are TRBV6-9 and TRBJ2-1; the D gene is possibly TRBD1 (6 bases). The CDR3 sequence is 17 residues long. Germline V lookup: CDR1 MNHGY, CDR2 SVAAGI. Deletions cut 8 bases from V and 3 bases from J, with 23 bases between.

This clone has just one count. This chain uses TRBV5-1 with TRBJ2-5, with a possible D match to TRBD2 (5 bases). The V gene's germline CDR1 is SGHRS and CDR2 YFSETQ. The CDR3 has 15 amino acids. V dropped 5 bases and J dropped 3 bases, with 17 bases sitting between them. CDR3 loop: CASRLAISSKETQYF. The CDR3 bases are TGCGCCAGCAGGCTAGCCATCAGTTCGAAAGAGACCCAGTACTTC.

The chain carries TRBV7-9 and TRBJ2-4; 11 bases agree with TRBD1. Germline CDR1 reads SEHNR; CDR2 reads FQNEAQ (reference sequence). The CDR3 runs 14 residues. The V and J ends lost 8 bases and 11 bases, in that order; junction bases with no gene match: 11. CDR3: CASGSGTGGGFQYF. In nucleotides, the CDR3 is TGTGCCAGCGGATCAGGGACAGGGGGGGGATTTCAGTACTTC.

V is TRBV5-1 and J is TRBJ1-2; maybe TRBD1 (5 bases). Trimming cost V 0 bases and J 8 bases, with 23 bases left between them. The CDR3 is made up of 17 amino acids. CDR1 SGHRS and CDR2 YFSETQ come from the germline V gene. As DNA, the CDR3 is TGCGCCAGCAGCTTGGTTCGATGGGGACGGAGATGGTACGGCTACACCTTC. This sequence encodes CASSLVRWGRRWYGYTF.

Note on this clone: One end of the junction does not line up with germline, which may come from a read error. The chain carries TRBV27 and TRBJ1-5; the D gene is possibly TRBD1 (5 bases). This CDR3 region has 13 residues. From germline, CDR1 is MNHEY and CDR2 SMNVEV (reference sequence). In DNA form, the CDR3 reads TGTGCCAGCAGCCCTAACCTAAGACAGAAACCGTTTTTT. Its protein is CASSPNLRQKPFF.

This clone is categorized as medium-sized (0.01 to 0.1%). The CDR3 protein is CASSIDLVSRRYTF. CDR3 sequence (DNA): TGTGCCAGTAGTATAGATCTCGTCTCACGACGCTACACCTTC. This sequence joins TRBV19 and TRBJ1-2; D unresolved. CDR3 length equals 14 residues. V gave up 0 bases and J gave up 9 bases, with 14 bases separating them. The germline CDR1 and CDR2 sequences are LNHDA and SQIVND (reference sequence). The entire variable domain, with the rest obtained from reference TRBV19 and TRBJ1-2, is as follows: DGGITQSPKYLFRKEGQNVTLSCEQNLNHDAMYWYRQDPGQGLRLIYYSQIVNDFQKGDIAEGYSVSREKKESFPLTVTSAQKNPTAFYLCASSIDLVSRRYTFGSGTRLTVV.

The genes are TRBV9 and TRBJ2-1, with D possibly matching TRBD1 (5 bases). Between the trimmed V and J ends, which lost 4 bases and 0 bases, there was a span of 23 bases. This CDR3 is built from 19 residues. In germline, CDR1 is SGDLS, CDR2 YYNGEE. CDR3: CASSIHRQGRGRSYNEQFF. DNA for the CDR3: TGTGCCAGCAGCATACACCGTCAGGGTCGTGGTCGCTCCTACAATGAGCAGTTCTTC.

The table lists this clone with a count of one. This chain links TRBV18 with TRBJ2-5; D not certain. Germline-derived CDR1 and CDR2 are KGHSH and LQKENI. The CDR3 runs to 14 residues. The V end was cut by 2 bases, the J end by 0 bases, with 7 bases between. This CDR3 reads CASSPKPDQETQYF. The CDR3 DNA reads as TGTGCCAGCTCACCAAAACCAGACCAAGAGACCCAGTACTTC.

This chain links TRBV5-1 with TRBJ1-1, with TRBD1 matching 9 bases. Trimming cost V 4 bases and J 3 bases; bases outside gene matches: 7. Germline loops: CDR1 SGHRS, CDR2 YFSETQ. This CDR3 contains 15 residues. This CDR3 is CASSDPNRGHTEAFF. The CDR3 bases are TGCGCCAGCAGCGACCCCAACAGGGGGCACACTGAAGCTTTCTTT.